The rows below give T cell receptor beta chains drawn from one sample of a study of early stage breast cancer tumors. The protocol was immunoSEQ multiplex PCR, while the TCRdb copy is restricted to in-frame clones and leaves out a portion. This table has tens of thousands of clones, approximately 84% appearing once. Sequenced material: blood. The origin of the receptors is a person aged 45-65 years with breast cancer. Each CDR3 is given with its conserved first and last residue. A D gene is named only where the DNA matches it firmly. Size values are once, few and many counts, or a class for expanded clones, and some rows have none.

>TRBJ2-7|TRBV5-4|-|-
TGTGCCAGCAGCTTGCCTGGGCTTTACGAGCAGTACTTC
CASSLPGLYEQYF
>TRBJ2-7|TRBV5-4|-|once
TGTGCCAGCAGCGCAACTGAGGGCACAAAAAAGCAGTACTTC
CASSATEGTKKQYF
>TRBJ2-3|TRBV7-9|-|-
TGTGCCAGCAGGGCAGATACGCAGTATTTT
CASRADTQYF
>TRBJ1-4|TRBV6-5|-|-
TGTGCCAGCAGTTACGGTCGGGGGGCGGGTGAAAAACTGTTTTTT
CASSYGRGAGEKLFF
>TRBJ1-2|TRBV7-9|-|-
TGTGCCAGCAGCTCCGAATCGAGAGACGGGGCTAACTATGGCTACACCTTC
CASSSESRDGANYGYTF
>TRBJ1-2|TRBV20-1|-|few
TGCAGTGCTTCAGGGCGTGGAGGCTACACCTTC
CSASGRGGYTF
>TRBJ2-3|TRBV10-3|-|-
TGTGCCATCAGTGAGCTACCTAATCCCAGCACAGATACGCAGTATTTT
CAISELPNPSTDTQYF
>TRBJ1-3|TRBV11-2|-|once
TGTGCCAGCAGCTTAGGCGTTGGAAACACCATATATTTT
CASSLGVGNTIYF
>TRBJ2-7|TRBV7-2|TRBD1|-
TGTGCCAGCAGCTATTCAGGGGGCTCATCCTACGAGCAGTACTTC
CASSYSGGSSYEQYF
>TRBJ1-1|TRBV6-1|-|-
TGTGCCAGCAATACGGGGGAGACAGCGAATCGTAGAGCTTTCTTT
CASNTGETANRRAFF